Listed below are T cell receptor beta chains from one sample, sequenced in a study of blood T cell repertoires in COVID-19. Using immunoSEQ multiplex PCR, the repertoire was profiled, and TCRdb retains in-frame clones only, with some absent. This table holds 300,000 to 350,000 clones, about nine tenths found once. The sample taken for sequencing was peripheral blood. The receptor set was obtained from a woman aged 50 to 60 with COVID-19, enrolled during active disease. CDR3s include the opening cysteine and the closing phenylalanine or tryptophan.

j_call | cdr3_length | v_call | cdr3_aa
TRBJ1-2 | 15 | TRBV19 | CASSIRTRDNYGYTF
TRBJ1-6 | 17 | TRBV4-3 | CASSQAPGGQDNSPLHF
TRBJ1-4 | 13 | TRBV30 | CAGPGRANEKLFF
TRBJ1-4 | 13 | TRBV3-1/TRBV3-2 | CASSPGYKEKLFF
TRBJ2-7 | 16 | TRBV7-2 | CASSLVGRREGQEQYF
TRBJ2-3 | 12 | TRBV11-2 | CASSLRDRATFF
TRBJ1-2 | 14 | TRBV7-9 | CASSLAAQYYGYTF
TRBJ2-6 | 16 | TRBV7-9 | CASSLRGETGANVLTF
TRBJ2-7 | 15 | TRBV11-2 | CASSTGTSPSYEQYF
TRBJ1-6 | 17 | TRBV7-9 | CASSLPGTLGVGSPLHF